A selection of T cell receptor beta chains follows, all from one sample in a study of CD8+CD57+ T cells in acquired aplastic anemia. One entry per CDR3 protein results from TCRdb running MiXCR on the reads. This table has 190,000 or so distinct CDR3 sequences, over 40% appearing once. The sample comprised sorted CD4+, CD8+, or CD8+CD57+ T cells (not recorded which) from PBMCs. Every receptor here comes from a human donor with aplastic anemia. The CDR3 runs from the conserved cysteine through the conserved F or W. The D gene is left open where the match is weak. Clone size is shown for a subset of rows, as once, few, many or a class of expanded clone.

d_call	clone_size	v_call	j_call	cdr3_aa	cdr3_nt
NA	NA	TRBV10-3	TRBJ2-1	CASRTISYNEQFF	TGTGCCTCGAGGACTATCTCCTACAATGAGCAGTTCTTC
NA	NA	TRBV4-2	TRBJ2-4	CASSLKRGQSFIKNIQYF	TGTGCCAGCAGCCTCAAGCGGGGACAAAGCTTTATCAAAAACATTCAGTACTTC
NA	many	TRBV20-1	TRBJ2-7	CSVGGPSSYEQYF	TGCAGTGTGGGCGGTCCTAGCTCCTACGAGCAGTACTTC
TRBD2	NA	TRBV7-8	TRBJ2-7	CASSIAGGQYEQYF	TGTGCCAGCAGCATAGCGGGGGGGCAATACGAGCAGTACTTC
NA	few	TRBV10-3	TRBJ1-2	CAIGPGNYGYTF	TGTGCCATAGGGCCGGGGAACTATGGCTACACCTTC
NA	NA	TRBV19	TRBJ1-1	CATAFGVNTEAFF	TGTGCCACCGCCTTCGGCGTGAACACTGAAGCTTTCTTT
NA	many	TRBV5-1	TRBJ2-5	CASSLIGYQETQYF	TGCGCCAGCAGCTTGATTGGTTACCAAGAGACCCAGTACTTC
TRBD1	NA	TRBV5-4	TRBJ2-3	CASSFFPRQGTDTQYF	TGTGCCAGCAGCTTCTTCCCTCGACAGGGAACAGATACGCAGTATTTT
NA	NA	TRBV6-1	TRBJ2-1	CASSRSSGLNNEQFF	TGTGCCAGCAGTAGGTCCAGCGGGCTTAACAATGAGCAGTTCTTC
TRBD1	NA	TRBV7-6	TRBJ2-7	CASSSRTGPYEQYF	TGTGCCAGCAGCTCTCGGACAGGGCCCTACGAGCAGTACTTC